This T cell receptor beta chain was recovered during a study of blood T cell repertoires in COVID-19. Study-wide context: The study drew acute and convalescent COVID-19 samples from the United States, Italy and Spain. Sources were T cells, B-cell-depleted T cells, or PBMCs; the material itself was cDNA or gDNA.

While infection was still active, Seattle patients were enrolled and then followed longitudinally. In the authors' workflow: Estimation of nucleated cell counts was performed using reference gene primer amplification. Sequenced by immunoSEQ multiplex PCR; TCRdb stores in-frame clones only, minus some. That table furnishes V, J and clone size, whereas the DNA furnished D and trimming. The table records 300,000 to 400,000 clones, roughly 88% of them present only once. The receptor's source is a young woman with COVID-19, enrolled during active disease. Source material: peripheral blood.

The CDR3 loop is CASSLVSGAPDTQYF. The DNA for the CDR3 is TGTGCCAGCAGCTTAGTGTCTGGGGCCCCAGATACGCAGTATTTT. The chain combines TRBV7-9 with TRBJ2-3; D is perhaps TRBD1 (5 bases). The CDR3 totals 15 residues. V shed 1 base and J shed 4 bases, with 12 bases lying between them. The germline gives CDR1 SEHNR, CDR2 FQNEAQ (reference sequence).